These 9 T cell receptor beta chains originate from one sample sequenced in a study of CD8 T cells in ankylosing spondylitis. The antigens of these receptors remain unknown. Each CDR3 protein gets one entry after TCRdb re-called the 5' RACE reads with MiXCR. This table holds about 540,000 distinct CDR3 sequences, 10% to 15% found once. Study-level results: Seemingly distinctive of ankylosing spondylitis blood was a TCR beta motif formed by eight highly homologous variants.

The sample comprised blood, either unsorted or a sorted T cell fraction (not recorded which). The receptors were sampled from a male donor with ankylosing spondylitis.

The chain is built from TRBV20-1 and TRBJ2-1; 10 positions match TRBD2. This CDR3 comprises 16 residues. The junction had 7 bases not matched to a gene; V was cut back by 1 base and J by 4 bases. Per the germline V gene, CDR1 is DFQATT and CDR2 is SNEGSKA (reference sequence). The CDR3 sequence is CSARVPSGRGYNEQFF. DNA for the CDR3: TGCAGTGCTAGAGTCCCCAGCGGGAGGGGATACAATGAGCAGTTCTTC.

There are a few counts of this clonotype. The rearrangement uses TRBV6-2 or TRBV6-3 and TRBJ2-1; D is perhaps TRBD1 (5 bases). V gave up 2 bases and J gave up 10 bases, with 12 bases separating them. The V gene's germline CDR1 is MNHEY and CDR2 SVGEGT. This CDR3 is built from 13 residues. This CDR3 reads CASSYPWGSEQFF. The CDR3 DNA is TGTGCCAGCAGTTACCCGTGGGGCTCCGAGCAGTTCTTC.

V gene TRBV9 combines with J gene TRBJ1-4; D perhaps matches TRBD1 (6 bases). Germline assignment: CDR1 SGDLS and CDR2 YYNGEE. This CDR3 region has 16 residues. V lost 4 bases and J 0 bases, leaving 13 bases between the germline ends. The CDR3 spells CASSRGTSATNEKLFF. CDR3 DNA: TGTGCCAGCAGCCGAGGGACAAGCGCAACTAATGAAAAACTGTTTTTT.

The chain employs TRBV29-1 and TRBJ1-1, with D tentatively TRBD1 (5 bases). CDR1 and CDR2 from the germline V gene are SQVTM and ANQGSEA. The CDR3 has 12 residues. The CDR3 nucleotides are TGCATTGCCCGTAGGGGAAACACTGAAGCTTTCTTT. This translates into CIARRGNTEAFF.

The rearrangement joins TRBV11-2 to TRBJ2-7; 7 bases are a match to TRBD2. The CDR3 has 14 residues. From germline, CDR1 is SGHAT and CDR2 FQNNGV. The junction had 2 bases not matched to a gene; V was cut back by 1 base and J by 2 bases. CDR3 in amino acids: CASSLGGLAYEQYV. The CDR3 DNA is TGTGCCAGCAGCTTAGGCGGACTAGCCTACGAGCAGTACGTC.

The gene calls are TRBV2 and TRBJ2-1; D uncertain. V was pared by 5 bases and J by 4 bases, with 9 bases between. Germline lookup yields CDR1 SNHLY and CDR2 FYNNEI. The CDR3 contains 13 residues. The CDR3 loop reads CASSLSKYNEQFF. CDR3 DNA: TGTGCCAGCAGTCTCTCCAAGTACAATGAGCAGTTCTTC.

The chain carries TRBV7-2 and TRBJ2-1; possible D gene TRBD2, 6 bases. Trimming took 2 bases from V and 8 from J, leaving 19 bases between them. The CDR3 consists of 16 residues. CDR1 is SGHTA and CDR2 is FQGNSA in the germline V gene. The CDR3 sequence: CASSLNPPGGGDEQFF. The DNA of the CDR3 is TGTGCCAGCAGCTTAAACCCCCCTGGCGGAGGGGATGAGCAGTTCTTC.

The chain links TRBV6-1 to TRBJ2-7; a possible D gene is TRBD2 (6 bases). Per germline, CDR1 MNHNS and CDR2 SASEGT. The V gene lost 1 base and the J gene lost 7 bases, with 17 bases spanning the gap. The CDR3 extends over 15 amino acids. The CDR3 region has the DNA TGTGCCAGCAGTGAAGTCGGGGGAATTTCGGGAGAGCAGTACGTC. It yields the protein CASSEVGGISGEQYV.

V is TRBV7-6 and J is TRBJ1-2; the D is unclear. V was clipped by 5 bases and J by 4 bases, with 17 bases between them. The CDR3 has 15 residues. The germline V gene encodes CDR1 SGHVS and CDR2 FNYEAQ. CDR3 nucleotide sequence: TGTGCCAGCAGCCCCAGTGGGCGGGCCGGCTATGGCTACACCTTC. Translating gives CASSPSGRAGYGYTF.